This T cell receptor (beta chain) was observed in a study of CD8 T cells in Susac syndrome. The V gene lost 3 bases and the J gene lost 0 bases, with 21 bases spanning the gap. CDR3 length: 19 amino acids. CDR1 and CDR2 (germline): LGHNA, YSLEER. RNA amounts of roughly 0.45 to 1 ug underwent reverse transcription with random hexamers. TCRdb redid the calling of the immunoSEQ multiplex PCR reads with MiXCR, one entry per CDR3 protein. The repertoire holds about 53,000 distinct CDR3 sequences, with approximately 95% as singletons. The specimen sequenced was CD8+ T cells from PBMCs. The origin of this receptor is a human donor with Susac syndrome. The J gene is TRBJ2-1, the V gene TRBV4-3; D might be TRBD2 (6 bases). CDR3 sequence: CASSQPRTIAATSYNEQFF. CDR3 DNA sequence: TGCGCCAGCAGCCAGCCTCGGACAATAGCGGCTACCTCCTACAATGAGCAGTTCTTC.